These 18 T cell receptor beta chains originate from one sample sequenced in a study of response to subunit inactivated influenza vaccine. TCRdb reprocessed the RT-PCR reads with MiXCR, giving one entry per CDR3 protein. The sample contains 150,000 to 200,000 distinct CDR3 sequences, roughly 12% of which appear only once. This same sample was also taken into another study, of T cells expressing NK-cell markers. As that study records: A 5'RACE template switching approach incorporating UMIs was used to make TCR beta cDNA.

The sequencing here drew on CD8+ T cells sorted from PBMCs, taken about 13 days after vaccination. These receptor sequences come from a man over 45 who received an inactivated influenza vaccine.

This clonotype has more than one count but fewer than ten. This chain links TRBV27 with TRBJ2-1; D is unclear. This CDR3 comprises 13 residues. Germline CDR1 MNHEY, CDR2 SMNVEV (reference sequence). V was pared by 6 bases and J by 7 bases, with 13 bases between. CDR3 amino acids: CASRDLLLNEQFF. The CDR3 bases are TGTGCCAGCAGGGACCTTTTACTGAATGAGCAGTTCTTC.

The chain employs TRBV24-1 and TRBJ2-1; TRBD1 matches at 7 bases. J was trimmed by 5 bases and V by 3 bases; bases with no gene match: 6. The CDR3 totals 15 residues. Germline CDR1 is KGHDR and CDR2 is SFDVKD. This CDR3 reads CATSDLRDSNNEQFF. In DNA, the CDR3 is TGTGCCACCAGTGATCTCCGGGACAGCAACAATGAGCAGTTCTTC.

This clonotype was recorded a few times. The chain joins TRBV6-1 to TRBJ1-4; possibly TRBD1 for D (5 bases). The CDR3 totals 16 residues. Germline V gives CDR1 MNHNS, CDR2 SASEGT. Trimming left V 3 bases short and J 3 bases short, with 14 bases between. CDR3 sequence (DNA): TGTGCCAGCAGTGACCCCGTCGGGACGGCTAATGAAAAACTGTTTTTT. Amino acids: CASSDPVGTANEKLFF.

The chain employs TRBV6-1 and TRBJ2-1; 15 nucleotides match TRBD2. The CDR3 spans 19 residues. V dropped 5 bases and J dropped 0; count of bases not matched to a gene: 8. The germline CDR1 and CDR2 sequences are MNHNS and SASEGT. Here the CDR3 DNA reads TGTGCCAGCAGTCGGACTAGCGGGAGGGCATTAAGCTCCTACAATGAGCAGTTCTTC. Translation: CASSRTSGRALSSYNEQFF.

The chain employs TRBV5-6 and TRBJ2-2; the D gene is possibly TRBD2 (6 bases). Per the germline V gene, CDR1 is SGHDT and CDR2 is YYEEEE. Trimming cost V 4 bases and J 7 bases, with 17 bases left between them. This CDR3 contains 15 residues. The CDR3 sequence: CASSPGYGGIGELFF. DNA for the CDR3: TGTGCCAGCAGCCCCGGTTATGGCGGGATCGGGGAGCTGTTTTTT. Together with reference TRBV5-6 and TRBJ2-2, the CDR3 gives the full variable domain: DAGVTQSPTHLIKTRGQQVTLRCSPKSGHDTVSWYQQALGQGPQFIFQYYEEEERQRGNFPDRFSGHQFPNYSSELNVNALLLGDSALYLCASSPGYGGIGELFFGEGSRLTVL.

This clonotype was counted a few times. The genes are TRBV7-9 and TRBJ1-1; no reliable D call. This CDR3 region has 15 residues. The ends were cut back, 3 bases at V and 0 bases at J, with 11 bases in the middle. CDR1 SEHNR and CDR2 FQNEAQ come from the germline V gene (reference sequence). The CDR3 DNA follows: TGTGCCAGCAGCTTCTCGGTTGAATTGAACACTGAAGCTTTCTTT. As protein: CASSFSVELNTEAFF. The entire variable domain, with the rest obtained from reference TRBV7-9 and TRBJ1-1, is as follows: DTGVSQNPRHKITKRGQNVTFRCDPISEHNRLYWYRQTLGQGPEFLTYFQNEAQLEKSRLLSDRFSAERPKGSFSTLEIQRTEQGDSAMYLCASSFSVELNTEAFFGQGTRLTVV.

At least ten counts were recorded for this clonotype. The rearrangement uses TRBV10-3 and TRBJ2-7; D not certain. Germline V CDR1 and CDR2: ENHRY, SYGVKD. The CDR3 spans 13 residues. V was cut by 4 bases and J by 1 base, with 8 bases left in between. The CDR3 region has the DNA TGTGCCATCAGTGTTCCGGATTCCTACGAGCAGTACTTC. Amino acid sequence: CAISVPDSYEQYF.

This clonotype was seen only a few times. The chain uses TRBV9 and TRBJ1-2; 7 nucleotides align to TRBD1. CDR3 size: 15 residues. The J segment lost 4 bases and the V segment lost 4 bases, leaving 10 bases of the junction unmatched. Germline CDR1 and CDR2: SGDLS and YYNGEE. For the CDR3, the DNA is TGTGCCAGCAGCCCAGGGGACAGACCCTCCTATGGCTACACCTTC. Protein: CASSPGDRPSYGYTF.

The chain links TRBV7-6 to TRBJ2-2; perhaps TRBD2 as D (5 bases). V was shortened by 3 bases and J by 6 bases, with 17 bases between the two germline ends. The CDR3 loop spans 16 amino acids. From germline, CDR1 is SGHVS and CDR2 FNYEAQ. CDR3 bases: TGTGCCAGCAGCTTCGCAGTGGGAGAGGTCGCCGGGGAGCTGTTTTTT. Amino acids: CASSFAVGEVAGELFF. The whole variable domain, remainder taken from reference TRBV7-6 and TRBJ2-2, is GAGVSQSPRYKVTKRGQDVALRCDPISGHVSLYWYRQALGQGPEFLTYFNYEAQQDKSGLPNDRFSAERPEGSISTLTIQRTEQRDSAMYRCASSFAVGEVAGELFFGEGSRLTVL.

This clonotype was seen at least ten times. The CDR3 here is CASSGGTTSGNTIYF. The CDR3 region has the DNA TGTGCCAGCAGTGGGGGGACCACCTCTGGAAACACCATATATTTT. The chain has TRBV9 and TRBJ1-3; possibly TRBD1 for D (5 bases). The CDR3 consists of 15 residues. Germline V gene lookup returns CDR1 SGDLS and CDR2 YYNGEE. V was pared by 5 bases and J by 0 bases, with 12 bases between.

The chain is built from TRBV29-1 and TRBJ2-7; possible D gene TRBD1, 6 bases. Trimming stripped 5 bases from V and 1 base from J, with 9 bases between. The CDR3 contains 12 residues. Germline V gene sequence: CDR1 SQVTM, CDR2 ANQGSEA. DNA for the CDR3: TGCAGCGTTTTACAGGGTTCCTACGAGCAGTACTTC. The encoded protein is CSVLQGSYEQYF.

CDR3 protein: CASSGGLAGHNEQFF. The CDR3 coding sequence is TGTGCCAGCAGCGGCGGACTAGCGGGCCATAATGAGCAGTTCTTC. The chain joins TRBV5-6 to TRBJ2-1; 11 bases agree with TRBD2. The length of the CDR3 is 15 residues. After removal of 4 bases from V and 7 bases from J, the junction contained 7 bases not matched to a gene. Germline lookup yields CDR1 SGHDT and CDR2 YYEEEE.

CDR3 protein: CASSLWTDYEQYF. CDR3 DNA sequence: TGTGCCAGCAGCCTCTGGACGGACTACGAGCAGTACTTC. V gene TRBV7-3 combines with J gene TRBJ2-7; D remains unclear. CDR1 SGHTA and CDR2 FQGTGA come from the germline V gene. Trimming stripped 5 bases from V and 3 bases from J, with 11 bases between. This CDR3 comprises 13 residues.

V gene TRBV4-3 combines with J gene TRBJ2-1; weak D call: TRBD1 (5 bases). Germline V gene data show CDR1 as LGHNA and CDR2 as YSLEER. This CDR3 has 14 amino acids. V was cut by 4 bases and J by 4 bases, with 11 bases left in between. The CDR3 DNA reads TGCGCCAGCAGCCTACAGGCGGAATACAATGAGCAGTTCTTC. This encodes CASSLQAEYNEQFF.

This chain connects TRBV4-3 to TRBJ2-2; no firm D call. Germline CDR1 LGHNA, CDR2 YSLEER. V was clipped by 0 bases and J by 4 bases, with 12 bases between them. There are 16 residues in the CDR3. The CDR3 DNA sequence: TGCGCCAGCAGCCAAGAATTAACTTTCGGCACCGGGGAGCTGTTTTTT. Encoded protein: CASSQELTFGTGELFF.

This clonotype has more than one count but fewer than ten. The chain couples TRBV4-1 to TRBJ2-7, with D unclear. This CDR3 comprises 12 residues. Trimming took 8 bases from V and 2 from J, leaving 10 bases between them. Germline CDR1 reads MGHRA; CDR2 reads YSYEKL. CDR3 coding DNA: TGCGCCAGCGGCATGGGTACCTACGAGCAGTACTTC. Translating gives CASGMGTYEQYF.

The V gene is TRBV27, the J gene TRBJ2-7; D possibly corresponds to TRBD2 (5 bases). Trimming removed 2 bases from V and 4 bases from J, with 12 bases in between. Looked up from germline, CDR1 is MNHEY and CDR2 is SMNVEV (reference sequence). The CDR3 is made up of 14 amino acids. CDR3 nucleotide sequence: TGTGCCAGCAGTTTAGGCACAACGGGGTACGAGCAGTACTTC. Translating gives CASSLGTTGYEQYF.

This clonotype was found many times. DNA for the CDR3: TGTGCCAGCAGTGCAAACGACTACGAGCAGTACTTC. This translates into CASSANDYEQYF. The rearrangement links TRBV2 to TRBJ2-7; D remains ambiguous. Deletions cut 4 bases from V and 3 bases from J, with 7 bases between. The CDR3 spans 12 residues. CDR1 is SNHLY, CDR2 FYNNEI, per germline.